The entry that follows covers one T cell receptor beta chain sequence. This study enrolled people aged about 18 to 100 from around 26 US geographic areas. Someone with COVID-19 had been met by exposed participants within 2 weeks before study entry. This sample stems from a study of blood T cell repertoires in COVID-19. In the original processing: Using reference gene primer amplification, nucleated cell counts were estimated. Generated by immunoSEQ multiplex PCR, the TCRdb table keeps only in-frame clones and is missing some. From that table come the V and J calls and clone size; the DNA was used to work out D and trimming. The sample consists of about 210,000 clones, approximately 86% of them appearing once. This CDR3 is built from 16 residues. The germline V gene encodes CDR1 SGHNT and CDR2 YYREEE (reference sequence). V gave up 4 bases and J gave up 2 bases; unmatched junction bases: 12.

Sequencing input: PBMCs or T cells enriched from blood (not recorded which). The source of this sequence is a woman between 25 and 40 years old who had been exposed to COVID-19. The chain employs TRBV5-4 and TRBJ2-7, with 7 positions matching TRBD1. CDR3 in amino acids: CASSRGGRQGAYEQYF. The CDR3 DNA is TGTGCCAGCAGCCGGGGTGGGCGACAGGGAGCCTACGAGCAGTACTTC.